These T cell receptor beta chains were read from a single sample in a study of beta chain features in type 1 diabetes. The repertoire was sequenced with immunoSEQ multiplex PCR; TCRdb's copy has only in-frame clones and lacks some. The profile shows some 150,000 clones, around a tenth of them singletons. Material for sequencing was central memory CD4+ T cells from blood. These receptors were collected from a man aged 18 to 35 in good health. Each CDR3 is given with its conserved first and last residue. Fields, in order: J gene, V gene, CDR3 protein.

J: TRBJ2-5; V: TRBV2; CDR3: CASNRDREETQYF
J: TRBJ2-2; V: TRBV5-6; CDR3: CASSPGLAGGAGELFF
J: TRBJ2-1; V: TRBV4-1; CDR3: CASSQDSPRRSGYNEQFF
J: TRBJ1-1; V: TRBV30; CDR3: CAWSPRANTEAFF
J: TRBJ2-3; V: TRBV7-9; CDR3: CASSFSFGRRGHRDTQYF
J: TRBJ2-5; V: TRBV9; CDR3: CASSVEGASETQYF
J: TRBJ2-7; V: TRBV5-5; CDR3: CASSPTSGVSYEQYF
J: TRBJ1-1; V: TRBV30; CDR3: CACPGGGLLGRGEAFF
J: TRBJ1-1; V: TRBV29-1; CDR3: CSGETTGSTEAFF
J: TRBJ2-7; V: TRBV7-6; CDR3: CASSLSGGNSYEQYF
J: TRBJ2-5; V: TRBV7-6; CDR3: CASSPRSGGAGETQYF
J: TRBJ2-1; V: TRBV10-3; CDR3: CAISPLAGYNEQFF
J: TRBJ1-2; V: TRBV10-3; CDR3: CAITETGKNYGYTF
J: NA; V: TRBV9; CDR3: CASSRTGSHYEQYF
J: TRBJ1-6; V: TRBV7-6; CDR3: CASSFQWNSPLHF
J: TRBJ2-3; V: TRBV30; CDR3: CAWSPRGHSTDTQYF
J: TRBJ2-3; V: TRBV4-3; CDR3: CASSQRSSGGTDTQYF
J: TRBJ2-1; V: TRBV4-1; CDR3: CASSFSGGAIGEQFF
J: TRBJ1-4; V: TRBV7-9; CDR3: CASSLRGKGEKLFF
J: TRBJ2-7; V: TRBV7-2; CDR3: CASSADRGYEQYF
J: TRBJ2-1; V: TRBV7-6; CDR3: CASSLREGKIYNEQFF
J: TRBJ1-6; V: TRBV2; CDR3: CALTGGGRSPLHF
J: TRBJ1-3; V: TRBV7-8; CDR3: CASSPVAARGNTIYF
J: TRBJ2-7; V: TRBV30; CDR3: CAWSVRYEQYF
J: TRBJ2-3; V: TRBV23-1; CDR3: CASSQSASGTDTQYF
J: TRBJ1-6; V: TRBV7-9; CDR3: CASSFYRGEVNSPLHF
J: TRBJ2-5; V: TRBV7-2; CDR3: CASSRAPTSIGETQYF
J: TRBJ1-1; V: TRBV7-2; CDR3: CASSLATGFGTEAFF
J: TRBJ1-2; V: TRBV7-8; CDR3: CASSLVREVYGYTF
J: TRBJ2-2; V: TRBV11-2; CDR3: CASRPGGGELFF
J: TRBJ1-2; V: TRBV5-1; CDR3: CASSLDPEDYGYTF
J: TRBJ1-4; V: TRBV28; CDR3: CASRPGTGFEKLFF
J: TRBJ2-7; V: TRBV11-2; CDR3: CASSLEAGAEQYF
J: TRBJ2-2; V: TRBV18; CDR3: CASSPQNTGELFF
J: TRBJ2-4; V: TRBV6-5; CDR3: CASNPAEGNIQYF